These 26 T cell receptor beta chains were sequenced from one sample in a study of early T cells in non-severe SARS-CoV-2 infection. MiXCR, applied by TCRdb to the 5' RACE reads, yields one record per CDR3 protein. The sample lists about 29,000 distinct CDR3 sequences, less than 6.5% occurring once. Input material: whole blood. The receptors shown here come from an adult who was a healthcare worker with PCR-confirmed SARS-CoV-2 infection or an uninfected control (not recorded which).

This clonotype was counted ten times or more. The chain joins TRBV28 to TRBJ1-1; D is unclear. V was cut by 6 bases and J by 5 bases, with 7 bases left in between. The CDR3 loop spans 11 amino acids. Per germline, CDR1 MDHEN and CDR2 SYDVKM. CDR3: CASRDGTEAFF. The CDR3 DNA sequence: TGTGCCAGCAGGGACGGAACTGAAGCTTTCTTT.

This clonotype was found many times. The chain is built from TRBV20-1 and TRBJ2-7; D is perhaps TRBD2 (5 bases). Germline V CDR1 and CDR2: DFQATT, SNEGSKA (reference sequence). The CDR3 is 14 amino acids. The germline V and J ends were trimmed by 1 base and 5 bases, with 15 bases remaining between them. As DNA, the CDR3 is TGCAGTGCTAGAGGTTCGGGGAGTCCGGACGAGCAGTACTTC. Translated: CSARGSGSPDEQYF.

This clonotype was counted at least ten times. The chain is built from TRBV7-2 and TRBJ2-2; TRBD1 might be the D (5 bases). Germline values: CDR1 SGHTA, CDR2 FQGNSA. V was clipped by 5 bases and J by 2 bases, with 9 bases between them. The CDR3 is 14 amino acids. The CDR3 protein is CASSRDRNTGELFF. In DNA form, the CDR3 reads TGTGCCAGCAGCCGTGACAGAAACACCGGGGAGCTGTTTTTT.

The chain links TRBV10-1 to TRBJ2-3, with D perhaps TRBD2 (6 bases). Germline loops: CDR1 WNHNN, CDR2 SYGVQD (reference sequence). The V and J ends lost 0 bases and 4 bases respectively, with 8 bases between them. The CDR3 contains 14 residues. DNA of the CDR3: TGCGCCAGCAGTGAGTCGACGGGGGCAGATACGCAGTATTTT. The encoded protein is CASSESTGADTQYF.

This clonotype was seen at least ten times. The chain combines TRBV29-1 with TRBJ1-1, with no clear D. The CDR3 totals 10 residues. Germline loops: CDR1 SQVTM, CDR2 ANQGSEA. V was cut by 6 bases and J by 1 base, with 3 bases left in between. The CDR3 loop reads CSVRNTEAFF. In DNA form, the CDR3 reads TGCAGCGTGAGGAACACTGAAGCTTTCTTT.

The sample holds many counts of this clonotype. V and J are TRBV2 and TRBJ1-6, with D perhaps TRBD1 (5 bases). V was trimmed by 0 bases and J by 9 bases, leaving 15 bases between them. The CDR3 length is 16 residues. Germline CDR1 and CDR2: SNHLY and FYNNEI. CDR3 loop: CASSEAGAPCSSPLHF. The CDR3 coding sequence is TGTGCCAGCAGTGAAGCAGGGGCTCCTTGTAGTTCACCCCTCCACTTT. Looking up the rest from reference TRBV2 and TRBJ1-6 gives the full variable domain: EPEVTQTPSHQVTQMGQEVILRCVPISNHLYFYWYRQILGQKVEFLVSFYNNEISEKSEIFDDQFSVERPDGSNFTLKIRSTKLEDSAMYFCASSEAGAPCSSPLHFGNGTRLTVT.

This clonotype came up many times. The rearrangement uses TRBV4-3 and TRBJ1-6; tentative D call: TRBD1 (5 bases). The CDR3 is 16 residues long. The germline V and J ends were trimmed by 0 bases and 8 bases, with 14 bases remaining between them. Germline-derived CDR1 and CDR2 are LGHNA and YSLEER. This CDR3 is CASSQDLGREDSPLHF. CDR3 in DNA: TGCGCCAGCAGCCAAGATTTAGGCAGGGAGGATTCACCCCTCCACTTT.

This clonotype was seen just once. The rearrangement joins TRBV29-1 to TRBJ1-1; D may be TRBD1 (6 bases). Germline V gives CDR1 SQVTM, CDR2 ANQGSEA. Trimming took 7 bases from V and 1 from J, leaving 10 bases between them. The CDR3 runs to 12 residues. CDR3 sequence reads: CSAGHPNTEAFF. CDR3 DNA sequence: TGCAGCGCGGGACACCCGAACACTGAAGCTTTCTTT.

The chain joins TRBV11-2 to TRBJ1-2; D is ambiguous. V dropped 1 base and J dropped 0 bases, with 0 bases sitting between them. Germline CDR1 is SGHAT and CDR2 is FQNNGV. CDR3 length: 12 amino acids. The CDR3: CASSLANYGYTF. The CDR3, as DNA: TGTGCCAGCAGCTTAGCTAACTATGGCTACACCTTC.

This clonotype was recorded many times. The chain is built from TRBV10-2 and TRBJ2-3; 11 bases agree with TRBD2. Germline V gives CDR1 WSHSY, CDR2 SAAADI. V lost 2 bases and J lost 1; bases outside the gene matches: 5. CDR3 length: 17 residues. In DNA form, the CDR3 reads TGCGCCAGCAGTGAGGATAGCGGGAGGGCAGGCACAGATACGCAGTATTTT. Amino acid sequence: CASSEDSGRAGTDTQYF.

This clonotype was found once. This rearrangement joins TRBV4-1 to TRBJ2-5, with unresolved D. V lost 4 bases to trimming and J lost 5 bases, with 11 bases between them. The V gene's germline CDR1 is MGHRA and CDR2 YSYEKL. CDR3 length: 13 amino acids. This CDR3 is CASSLALQETQYF. As DNA, the CDR3 is TGCGCCAGCAGCCTAGCTCTACAGGAGACCCAGTACTTC.

This clonotype has a count of ten or more. V is TRBV7-8 and J is TRBJ2-3, with TRBD2 matching over 13 bases. CDR1 and CDR2 (germline): SGHVS, FQNEAQ. After removal of 3 bases from V and 3 bases from J, the junction contained 6 bases not matched to a gene. This CDR3 is built from 17 residues. CDR3 DNA: TGTGCCAGCAGCTTCGCCGGACTAGCGGGAGTGACAGATACGCAGTATTTT. The encoded protein is CASSFAGLAGVTDTQYF.

This clonotype was picked up many times. The chain links TRBV3-1 to TRBJ2-7; possible D gene TRBD1, 6 bases. Deletions cut 0 bases from V and 2 bases from J, with 11 bases between. The CDR3 contains 15 residues. Germline CDR1 LGHDT, CDR2 YNNKEL (reference sequence). The CDR3 DNA follows: TGTGCCAGCAGCCAAGATCTAGGGGGAACCTACGAGCAGTACTTC. Encoded protein: CASSQDLGGTYEQYF.

The chain is built from TRBV6-5 and TRBJ2-1, with no clear D. Germline CDR1 is MNHEY and CDR2 is SVGAGI. V was pared by 5 bases and J by 8 bases, with 10 bases between. This CDR3 spans 12 amino acids. The CDR3 protein is CASSESRDEQFF. The CDR3 region has the DNA TGTGCCAGCAGTGAATCTAGGGATGAGCAGTTCTTC.

This clonotype was observed a single time. V gene TRBV27 combines with J gene TRBJ2-1; D gene ambiguous. The CDR3 totals 13 residues. Germline CDR1 and CDR2: MNHEY and SMNVEV (reference sequence). The germline V and J ends were trimmed by 3 bases and 5 bases, with 8 bases remaining between them. The CDR3 loop is CASSFRRNNEQFF. In DNA form, the CDR3 reads TGTGCCAGCAGTTTCCGCCGGAACAATGAGCAGTTCTTC.

There are many counts of this clonotype. V usage is TRBV20-1 and J usage is TRBJ2-7; D is perhaps TRBD2 (6 bases). The CDR3 has 15 residues. Deletions cut 3 bases from V and 6 bases from J, with 21 bases between. Looked up from germline, CDR1 is DFQATT and CDR2 is SNEGSKA (reference sequence). CDR3 amino acids: CSASTGLGEVGEQYF. The DNA of the CDR3 is TGCAGTGCTAGTACGGGCTTAGGGGAGGTTGGCGAGCAGTACTTC.

This clonotype was detected many times. V usage is TRBV29-1 and J usage is TRBJ2-5; TRBD1 aligns across 8 bases. The CDR3 is made up of 14 amino acids. Germline trimming cut 8 bases from V and 4 bases from J; bases unmatched to any gene: 12. In germline, CDR1 is SQVTM, CDR2 ANQGSEA. CDR3 protein: CSSDWTGQGETQYF. For the CDR3, the DNA is TGCAGCTCTGACTGGACAGGGCAAGGAGAGACCCAGTACTTC.

J is TRBJ2-1 and V is TRBV30; tentative D call: TRBD1 (5 bases). This CDR3 has 13 amino acids. The germline V gene encodes CDR1 GTSNPN and CDR2 SVGIG (reference sequence). V lost 2 bases and J 8 bases, leaving 13 bases between the germline ends. The CDR3 DNA reads TGTGCCTGGAGTCGGTCTGGCAGGGATGAGCAGTTCTTC. The encoded protein is CAWSRSGRDEQFF.

This clonotype came up many times. This sequence joins TRBV20-1 and TRBJ2-7; 8 positions match TRBD2. The CDR3 is 14 residues long. The germline gives CDR1 DFQATT, CDR2 SNEGSKA (reference sequence). The ends lost 5 bases at V and 7 bases at J; junction bases unmatched: 13. The DNA of the CDR3 is TGCAGTGCTCCCAGGACAGCTTCGGGGGGGGAGCAGTACTTC. Residues: CSAPRTASGGEQYF.

In this sample, this clonotype turned up many times. The CDR3: CSVEFFLGGYTF. CDR3 DNA: TGCAGCGTTGAATTCTTCCTTGGAGGCTACACCTTC. The chain employs TRBV29-1 and TRBJ1-2; D is uncertain. This CDR3 region has 12 residues. Germline V CDR1 and CDR2: SQVTM, ANQGSEA. With 2 bases removed from V and 8 bases from J, the gap between germline ends came to 12 bases. Full variable domain (rest looked up from reference TRBV29-1 and TRBJ1-2): SAVISQKPSRDICQRGTSLTIQCQVDSQVTMMFWYRQQPGQSLTLIATANQGSEATYESGFVIDKFPISRPNLTFSTLTVSNMSPEDSSIYLCSVEFFLGGYTFGSGTRLTVV.

This clonotype was seen ten or more times. The chain links TRBV6-8 to TRBJ1-2, with no clear D. The CDR3 runs to 13 residues. CDR1 and CDR2 from the germline V gene are MNHGY and SAAAGT. The V gene lost 4 bases and the J gene lost 8 bases, with 14 bases spanning the gap. CDR3 DNA sequence: TGTGCCAGCAGTTCCCTCCGCCCGGGGGGCTACACCTTC. Protein product: CASSSLRPGGYTF.

Ten or more counts support this clonotype. The rearrangement links TRBV12-5 to TRBJ2-1, with no clear D. This CDR3 comprises 12 residues. Germline V gives CDR1 LGHNT, CDR2 FRNRAP. Deletions cut 2 bases from V and 6 bases from J, with 5 bases between. CDR3 nucleotide sequence: TGTGCTAGTGGTTTGACCCTCAATGAGCAGTTCTTC. Amino acid sequence: CASGLTLNEQFF. The entire variable domain, with the rest obtained from reference TRBV12-5 and TRBJ2-1, is as follows: DARVTQTPRHKVTEMGQEVTMRCQPILGHNTVFWYRQTMMQGLELLAYFRNRAPLDDSGMPKDRFSAEMPDATLATLKIQPSEPRDSAVYFCASGLTLNEQFFGPGTRLTVL.

This clonotype has at least ten counts. The chain couples TRBV12-3 or TRBV12-4 to TRBJ1-2; the D is unclear. The CDR3 runs to 13 residues. Trimming removed 3 bases from V and 1 base from J, with 6 bases in between. The CDR3 sequence is CASSFVGNYGYTF. The CDR3 DNA sequence: TGTGCCAGCAGTTTCGTCGGTAACTATGGCTACACCTTC.

This clonotype appeared many times. The chain carries TRBV5-1 and TRBJ2-1; D is unclear. Germline CDR1 reads SGHRS; CDR2 reads YFSETQ. Trimming removed 4 bases at V and 6 bases at J, with 14 bases between. The CDR3 contains 14 residues. This chain's CDR3 is CASSPSLTGNEQFF. In DNA form, the CDR3 reads TGCGCCAGCAGCCCCAGTTTAACCGGCAATGAGCAGTTCTTC. Looking up the rest from reference TRBV5-1 and TRBJ2-1 gives the full variable domain: KAGVTQTPRYLIKTRGQQVTLSCSPISGHRSVSWYQQTPGQGLQFLFEYFSETQRNKGNFPGRFSGRQFSNSRSEMNVSTLELGDSALYLCASSPSLTGNEQFFGPGTRLTVL.

This clonotype showed up many times. V gene TRBV6-5 combines with J gene TRBJ2-2; D ambiguous. Trimming removed 6 bases from V and 3 bases from J, with 11 bases in between. The CDR3 has 14 amino acids. The germline V gene has CDR1 MNHEY and CDR2 SVGAGI. The CDR3 is CASSPWAYTGELFF. The CDR3 DNA is TGTGCCAGCAGCCCGTGGGCCTACACCGGGGAGCTGTTTTTT.

This clonotype was picked up many times. This chain uses TRBV12-3 or TRBV12-4 with TRBJ2-1; 12 nucleotides align to TRBD1. CDR3 length equals 16 residues. The J segment lost 5 bases and the V segment lost 4 bases, leaving 6 bases of the junction unmatched. CDR3 in amino acids: CASSSGTGGANNEQFF. CDR3 nucleotide sequence: TGTGCCAGCAGTTCGGGGACAGGGGGCGCCAACAATGAGCAGTTCTTC.